The 20 T cell receptor beta chains given below trace back to one sample, sequenced in a study of T cells after yellow fever vaccination. From the 5' RACE reads, TCRdb called clonotypes with MiXCR, one entry per CDR3 protein. Altogether some 500,000 distinct CDR3 sequences are present, roughly 13% being singletons, with the ten largest covering 11% to 15%. The sequencing used PBMCs, collected on the day of the yellow fever booster vaccination. The receptors stem from a young man who received the YFV17D yellow fever vaccine.

The V and J genes are TRBV5-1 and TRBJ2-7, with a possible D match to TRBD1 (6 bases). CDR1 SGHRS and CDR2 YFSETQ come from the germline V gene. The CDR3 runs 15 residues. Trimming shortened V by 5 bases and J by 3 bases, and 18 bases separated the two germline ends. CDR3 coding DNA: TGCGCCAGCAGAGATAAACAGGGAGCACTCTACGAGCAGTACTTC. Protein sequence: CASRDKQGALYEQYF.

This clonotype has only a few counts. The chain employs TRBV20-1 and TRBJ1-6, with TRBD1 matching 8 bases. The CDR3 spans 14 residues. Germline V gene data show CDR1 as DFQATT and CDR2 as SNEGSKA (reference sequence). The V gene end was trimmed by 6 bases and the J gene end by 6 bases; junction bases not matched to a gene: 7. The CDR3 nucleotides are TGCAGTGCCCCTTGGACAGGGAGTAATTCACCCCTCCACTTT. It encodes CSAPWTGSNSPLHF.

This clonotype was seen many times. The junction departs from germline at one end; a sequencing error may be responsible. The rearrangement joins TRBV4-3 to TRBJ2-2; D remains ambiguous. Germline V gene lookup returns CDR1 LGHNA and CDR2 YSLEER. The CDR3 extends over 14 amino acids. The CDR3 nucleotides are TGTGCCAGCAGCCAAGTCAGATACACCGGGGAGCTGTTTTTT. Its translation: CASSQVRYTGELFF.

This clonotype was counted once. The chain is built from TRBV7-6 and TRBJ2-2, with a weak D call TRBD2 (6 bases). Germline CDR1 is SGHVS and CDR2 is FNYEAQ. V was pared by 3 bases and J by 9 bases, with 17 bases between. This CDR3 region has 15 residues. The CDR3 loop reads CASSFPPTGGRELFF. The CDR3, as DNA: TGTGCCAGCAGCTTTCCCCCAACAGGAGGGAGGGAGCTGTTTTTT. The variable domain in full, with the rest retrieved from reference TRBV7-6 and TRBJ2-2, is GAGVSQSPRYKVTKRGQDVALRCDPISGHVSLYWYRQALGQGPEFLTYFNYEAQQDKSGLPNDRFSAERPEGSISTLTIQRTEQRDSAMYRCASSFPPTGGRELFFGEGSRLTVL.

This rearrangement joins TRBV30 to TRBJ2-4; tentatively, D is TRBD1 (6 bases). There are 14 residues in the CDR3. CDR1 is GTSNPN and CDR2 is SVGIG in the germline V gene (reference sequence). The V and J ends lost 1 base and 7 bases respectively, with 14 bases between them. The CDR3 nucleotides are TGTGCCTGGAGTGACAGGGTGGTGACGAACATTCAGTACTTC. Translating gives CAWSDRVVTNIQYF.

This chain uses TRBV4-2 with TRBJ2-7; 9 positions match TRBD2. The CDR3 spans 16 residues. After removal of 0 bases from V and 2 bases from J, the junction contained 5 bases not matched to a gene. Per the germline V gene, CDR1 is LGHNA and CDR2 is YNFKEQ. The CDR3, as DNA: TGTGCCAGCAGCCAAGAACCTGGCGGGAGGGCCTACGAGCAGTACTTC. Its translation: CASSQEPGGRAYEQYF.

This chain connects TRBV24-1 to TRBJ2-7; the D gene is possibly TRBD1 (6 bases). Germline V gives CDR1 KGHDR, CDR2 SFDVKD. The CDR3 runs to 17 residues. With 5 bases removed from V and 2 bases from J, the gap between germline ends came to 21 bases. CDR3 sequence (DNA): TGTGCCACCAGTGCGACCCCTCGGAAGGGGGACACCTACGAGCAGTACTTC. As protein: CATSATPRKGDTYEQYF.

This chain uses TRBV14 with TRBJ1-1, with D uncertain. CDR1 is SGHDN, CDR2 FVKESK, per germline. The CDR3 is 13 residues long. Trimming removed 3 bases at V and 1 base at J, with 6 bases between. This chain's CDR3 is CASSQAQNTEAFF. CDR3 coding DNA: TGTGCCAGCAGCCAGGCACAGAACACTGAAGCTTTCTTT.

The chain links TRBV10-3 to TRBJ2-1; 8 bases match TRBD2. The CDR3 extends over 15 amino acids. Trimming cost V 2 bases and J 8 bases; bases outside gene matches: 8. Germline CDR1 is ENHRY and CDR2 is SYGVKD. CDR3 DNA sequence: TGTGCCATCAGTGAGGACCCGGGAGGGCCAGATGAGCAGTTCTTC. This codes for CAISEDPGGPDEQFF.

This clonotype was counted between two and nine times. The chain couples TRBV5-1 to TRBJ2-2; possibly TRBD2 for D (5 bases). The CDR3 totals 12 residues. The V gene's germline CDR1 is SGHRS and CDR2 YFSETQ. Trimming took 7 bases from V and 6 from J, leaving 10 bases between them. The CDR3 DNA reads TGCGCCAGCCGGGAATTACCCGGGGAGCTGTTTTTT. Protein: CASRELPGELFF. The full variable domain, with the rest looked up from reference TRBV5-1 and TRBJ2-2, is KAGVTQTPRYLIKTRGQQVTLSCSPISGHRSVSWYQQTPGQGLQFLFEYFSETQRNKGNFPGRFSGRQFSNSRSEMNVSTLELGDSALYLCASRELPGELFFGEGSRLTVL.

This clonotype appeared a few times. The V call is TRBV9, the J call TRBJ2-1, with 12 bases aligning to TRBD2. The V and J ends lost 0 bases and 7 bases, in that order; junction bases with no gene match: 8. This CDR3 has 17 amino acids. Germline CDR1 is SGDLS and CDR2 is YYNGEE. This CDR3 reads CASSVEGLAGGPNEQFF. CDR3 DNA sequence: TGTGCCAGCAGCGTAGAAGGGCTAGCGGGAGGGCCAAATGAGCAGTTCTTC.

Only one count was recorded for this clonotype. The V and J genes are TRBV6-5 and TRBJ1-1; no reliable D call. Trimming stripped 2 bases from V and 2 bases from J, with 9 bases between. The germline V gene has CDR1 MNHEY and CDR2 SVGAGI. The CDR3 is 14 residues long. The CDR3 bases are TGTGCCAGCAGTTACCTACTGGGAAACACTGAAGCTTTCTTT. Amino acids: CASSYLLGNTEAFF.

This chain links TRBV25-1 with TRBJ2-7, with TRBD1 as a possible D gene (5 bases). CDR3 length: 15 residues. Germline CDR1 is MGHDK and CDR2 is SYGVNS. The V end was cut by 5 bases, the J end by 2 bases, with 16 bases between. This CDR3 reads CASSSTLGHTYEQYF. The CDR3 DNA is TGTGCCAGCAGTAGTACGCTAGGACATACCTACGAGCAGTACTTC.

V gene TRBV12-3 or TRBV12-4 combines with J gene TRBJ2-2; D unresolved. V lost 5 bases to trimming and J lost 3 bases, with 10 bases between them. The CDR3 contains 14 residues. The DNA for the CDR3 is TGTGCCAGCAGTACCCGGACCCACACCGGGGAGCTGTTTTTT. Protein sequence: CASSTRTHTGELFF.

The chain links TRBV11-3 to TRBJ2-5; unclear D gene. The CDR3 totals 14 residues. Germline V CDR1 and CDR2: SGHNT, YENEEA. V shed 5 bases and J shed 0 bases, with 10 bases lying between them. The CDR3 DNA reads as TGTGCCAGCAGCCCCGGTTGGAACCAAGAGACCCAGTACTTC. Amino acid sequence: CASSPGWNQETQYF.

The chain employs TRBV27 and TRBJ2-4; no definite D call. Germline V gives CDR1 MNHEY, CDR2 SMNVEV (reference sequence). Trimming pared 0 bases from V and 3 bases from J, leaving 9 bases between. CDR3 length equals 15 residues. The CDR3 nucleotides read TGTGCCAGCAGTTTATCCGGAAAGGGCAAAAACATTCAGTACTTC. As protein: CASSLSGKGKNIQYF.

Only a few counts were recorded for this clonotype. The chain uses TRBV11-2 and TRBJ2-1, with D maybe TRBD2 (5 bases). Germline-derived CDR1 and CDR2 are SGHAT and FQNNGV. The V gene lost 0 bases and the J gene lost 4 bases, with 13 bases spanning the gap. This CDR3 spans 16 amino acids. The CDR3 DNA is TGTGCCAGCAGCTTAGAGGGCGGCGGGCGGTACAATGAGCAGTTCTTC. Translated: CASSLEGGGRYNEQFF.

This clonotype was seen a few times. J is TRBJ2-7 and V is TRBV6-2 or TRBV6-3; D may be TRBD1 or TRBD2 (5 bases each). The CDR3 covers 14 residues. CDR1 is MNHEY, CDR2 SVGEGT, per germline. With 8 bases removed from V and 2 bases from J, the gap between germline ends came to 16 bases. The CDR3 coding sequence is TGTGCCAGCGGAAGGGGACCGTCAACCTACGAGCAGTACTTC. Encoded protein: CASGRGPSTYEQYF.

The V and J genes are TRBV28 and TRBJ2-3, with D unresolved. The CDR3 sequence is 14 residues long. Deletions cut 6 bases from V and 4 bases from J, with 14 bases between. Germline values: CDR1 MDHEN, CDR2 SYDVKM. The CDR3 protein is CASSPTVSPDTQYF. DNA of the CDR3: TGTGCCAGCAGCCCGACCGTTAGCCCAGATACGCAGTATTTT.

This clonotype has a handful of counts. The chain combines TRBV7-9 with TRBJ2-1, with D perhaps matching TRBD2 (5 bases). Trimming cost V 5 bases and J 7 bases, with 15 bases left between them. CDR1 is SEHNR and CDR2 is FQNEAQ in the germline V gene (reference sequence). The CDR3 spans 14 residues. DNA for the CDR3: TGTGCCAGCAGCCCCCGGGAATGGTCTAATGAGCAGTTCTTC. Translating it yields CASSPREWSNEQFF.